This T cell receptor beta chain was sequenced for a study of cytomegalovirus exposure and HLA in healthy donors. General study findings and limits: Exclusion applied to some V segments, including TRBV6-2 and TRBV6-3, as they were indistinguishable.

PCR amplification relied on 60 Vbeta primers (plus 13 Jbeta primers). Data came from immunoSEQ multiplex PCR; TCRdb stores just in-frame clones and leaves some out. The sample has under 120,000 clones; roughly 71% are singletons. V lost 1 base and J 1 base, leaving 10 bases between the germline ends. Germline CDR1 is SGHVS and CDR2 is FQNEAQ. CDR3 size: 15 residues. This clone was recorded only once. What it recognizes is unknown. V and J are TRBV7-8 and TRBJ1-1, with D uncertain. This TCR was sampled from a man aged 40-55 years in good health and CMV-seropositive. Sequencing input: PBMCs. In DNA form, the CDR3 reads TGTGCCAGCAGCTTAGTCACGGTTAAGAACACTGAAGCTTTCTTT. Translated: CASSLVTVKNTEAFF. The full variable domain, rest sourced from reference TRBV7-8 and TRBJ1-1, is GAGVSQSPRYKVAKRGQDVALRCDPISGHVSLFWYQQALGQGPEFLTYFQNEAQLDKSGLPSDRFFAERPEGSVSTLKIQRTQQEDSAVYLCASSLVTVKNTEAFFGQGTRLTVV.